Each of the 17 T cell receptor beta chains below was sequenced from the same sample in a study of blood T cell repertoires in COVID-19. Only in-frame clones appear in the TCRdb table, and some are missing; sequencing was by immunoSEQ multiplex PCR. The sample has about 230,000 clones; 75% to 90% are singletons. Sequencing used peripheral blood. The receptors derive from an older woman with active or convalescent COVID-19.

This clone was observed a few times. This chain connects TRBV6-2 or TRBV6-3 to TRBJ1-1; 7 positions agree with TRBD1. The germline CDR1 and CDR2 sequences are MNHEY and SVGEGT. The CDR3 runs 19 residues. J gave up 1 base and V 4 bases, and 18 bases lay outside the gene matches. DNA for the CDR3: TGTGCCAGCAGTTTCGGCTTAAGGGGGCGATCGGACGGGAACACTGAAGCTTTCTTT. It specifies CASSFGLRGRSDGNTEAFF.

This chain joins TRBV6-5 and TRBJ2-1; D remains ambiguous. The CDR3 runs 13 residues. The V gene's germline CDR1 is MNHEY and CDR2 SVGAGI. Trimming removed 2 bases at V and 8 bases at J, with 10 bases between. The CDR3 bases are TGTGCCAGCAGTTACCCGCCGAGAGATGAGCAGTTCTTC. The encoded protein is CASSYPPRDEQFF.

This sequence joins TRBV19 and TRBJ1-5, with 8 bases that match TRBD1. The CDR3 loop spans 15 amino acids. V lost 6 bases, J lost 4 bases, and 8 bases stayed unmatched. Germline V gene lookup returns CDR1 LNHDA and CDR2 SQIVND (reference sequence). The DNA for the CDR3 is TGTGCCAGTAGCCTGACAGGGGCCCTTAATCAGCCCCAGCATTTT. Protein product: CASSLTGALNQPQHF.

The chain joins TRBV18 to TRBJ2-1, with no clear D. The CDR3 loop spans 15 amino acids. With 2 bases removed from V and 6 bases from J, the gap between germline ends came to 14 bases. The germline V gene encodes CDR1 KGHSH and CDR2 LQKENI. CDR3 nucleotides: TGTGCCAGCTCACCAGGGCTTAATGCTTTCAATGAGCAGTTCTTC. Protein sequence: CASSPGLNAFNEQFF.

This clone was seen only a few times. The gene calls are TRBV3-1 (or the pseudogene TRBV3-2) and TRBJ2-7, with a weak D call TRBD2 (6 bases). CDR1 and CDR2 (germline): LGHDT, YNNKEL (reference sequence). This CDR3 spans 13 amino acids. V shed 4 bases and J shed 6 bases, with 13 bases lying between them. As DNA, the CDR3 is TGTGCCAGCAGCCGAGTAGCGGAAGGCGAGCAGTACTTC. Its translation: CASSRVAEGEQYF.

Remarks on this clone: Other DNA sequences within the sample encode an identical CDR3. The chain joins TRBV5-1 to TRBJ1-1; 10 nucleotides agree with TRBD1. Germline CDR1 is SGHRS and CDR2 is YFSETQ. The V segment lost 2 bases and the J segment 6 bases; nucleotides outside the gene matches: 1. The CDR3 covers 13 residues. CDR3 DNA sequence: TGCGCCAGCAGCTTAGGACAGGGGGCTGAAGCTTTCTTT. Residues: CASSLGQGAEAFF.

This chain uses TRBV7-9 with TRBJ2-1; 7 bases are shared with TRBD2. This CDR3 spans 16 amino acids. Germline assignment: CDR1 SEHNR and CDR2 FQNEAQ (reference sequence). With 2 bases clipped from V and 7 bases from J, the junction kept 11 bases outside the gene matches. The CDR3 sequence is CASSLTGLGGGNEQFF. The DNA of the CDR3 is TGTGCCAGCAGCTTAACAGGACTAGGAGGCGGGAATGAGCAGTTCTTC. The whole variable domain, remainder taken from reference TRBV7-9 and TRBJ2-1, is DTGVSQNPRHKITKRGQNVTFRCDPISEHNRLYWYRQTLGQGPEFLTYFQNEAQLEKSRLLSDRFSAERPKGSFSTLEIQRTEQGDSAMYLCASSLTGLGGGNEQFFGPGTRLTVL.

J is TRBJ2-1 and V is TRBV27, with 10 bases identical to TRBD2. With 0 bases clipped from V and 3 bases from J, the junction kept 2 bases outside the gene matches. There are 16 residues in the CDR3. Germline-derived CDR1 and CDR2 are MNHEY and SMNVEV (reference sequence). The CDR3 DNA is TGTGCCAGCAGTTTATCACTAGCGGGGAGCTACAATGAGCAGTTCTTC. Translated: CASSLSLAGSYNEQFF.

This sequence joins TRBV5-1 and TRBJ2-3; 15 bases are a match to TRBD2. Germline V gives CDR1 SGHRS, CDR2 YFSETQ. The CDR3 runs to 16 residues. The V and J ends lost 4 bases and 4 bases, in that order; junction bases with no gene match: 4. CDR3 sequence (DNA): TGCGCCAGCAGCACCGGACTAGCGGGGGGGGCAGATACGCAGTATTTT. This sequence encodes CASSTGLAGGADTQYF. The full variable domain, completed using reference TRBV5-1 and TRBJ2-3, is KAGVTQTPRYLIKTRGQQVTLSCSPISGHRSVSWYQQTPGQGLQFLFEYFSETQRNKGNFPGRFSGRQFSNSRSEMNVSTLELGDSALYLCASSTGLAGGADTQYFGPGTRLTVL.

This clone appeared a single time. As DNA, the CDR3 is TGTGCCTGCCAAGCTGGGGTAGTCAGGGGGTACACAGATACGCAGTATTTT. Translating gives CACQAGVVRGYTDTQYF. The chain combines TRBV30 with TRBJ2-3; 7 nucleotides align to TRBD1. With 6 bases clipped from V and 2 bases from J, the junction kept 17 bases outside the gene matches. Germline values: CDR1 GTSNPN, CDR2 SVGIG (reference sequence). CDR3 length: 17 amino acids.

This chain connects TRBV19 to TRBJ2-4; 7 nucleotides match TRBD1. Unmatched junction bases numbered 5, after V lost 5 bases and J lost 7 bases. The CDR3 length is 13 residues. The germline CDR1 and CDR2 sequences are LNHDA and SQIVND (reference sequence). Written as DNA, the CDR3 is TGTGCCAGTAGTGCAGGGGGTAGCAACATTCAGTACTTC. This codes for CASSAGGSNIQYF.

CDR3 amino acids: CASSLDSGRSYEQYF. CDR3 nucleotides: TGTGCCAGCAGCTTGGATTCCGGGAGAAGCTACGAGCAGTACTTC. The rearrangement joins TRBV5-4 to TRBJ2-7, with D perhaps TRBD2 (6 bases). The CDR3 spans 15 residues. Trimming took 0 bases from V and 3 from J, leaving 13 bases between them. Per germline, CDR1 SGHNT and CDR2 YYREEE (reference sequence).

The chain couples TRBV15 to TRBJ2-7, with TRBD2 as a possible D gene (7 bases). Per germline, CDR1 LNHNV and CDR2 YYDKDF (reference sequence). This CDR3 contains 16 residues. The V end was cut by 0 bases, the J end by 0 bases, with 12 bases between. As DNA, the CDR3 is TGTGCCACCAGCAGAGATCTCGGGGGGCGCTCCTACGAGCAGTACTTC. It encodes CATSRDLGGRSYEQYF.

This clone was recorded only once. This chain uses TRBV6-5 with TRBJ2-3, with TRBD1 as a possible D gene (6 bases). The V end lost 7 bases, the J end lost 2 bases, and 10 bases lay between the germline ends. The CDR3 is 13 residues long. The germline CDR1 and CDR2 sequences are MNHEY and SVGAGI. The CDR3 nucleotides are TGTGCCAGCAACCGGGACAACACAGATACGCAGTATTTT. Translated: CASNRDNTDTQYF.

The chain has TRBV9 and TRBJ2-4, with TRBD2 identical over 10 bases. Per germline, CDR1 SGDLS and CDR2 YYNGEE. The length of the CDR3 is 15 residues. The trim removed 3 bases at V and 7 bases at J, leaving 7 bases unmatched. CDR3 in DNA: TGTGCCAGCAGCGAGACTAGCGGGTACTGGAACATTCAGTACTTC. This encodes CASSETSGYWNIQYF. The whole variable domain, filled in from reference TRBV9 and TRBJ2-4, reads DSGVTQTPKHLITATGQRVTLRCSPRSGDLSVYWYQQSLDQGLQFLIQYYNGEERAKGNILERFSAQQFPDLHSELNLSSLELGDSALYFCASSETSGYWNIQYFGAGTRLSVL.

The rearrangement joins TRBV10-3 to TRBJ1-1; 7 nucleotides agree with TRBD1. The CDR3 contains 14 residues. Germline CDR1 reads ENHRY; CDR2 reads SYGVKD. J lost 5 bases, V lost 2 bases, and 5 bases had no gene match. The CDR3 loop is CAISERDSETEAFF. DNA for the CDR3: TGTGCCATCAGTGAGAGGGACAGCGAAACTGAAGCTTTCTTT.

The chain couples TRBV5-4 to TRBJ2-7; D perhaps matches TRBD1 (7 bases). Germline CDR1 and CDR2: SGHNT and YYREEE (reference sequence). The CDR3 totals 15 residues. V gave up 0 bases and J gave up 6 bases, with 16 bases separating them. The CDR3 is CASSLARGDFSEQYF. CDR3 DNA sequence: TGTGCCAGCAGCTTGGCCAGGGGGGATTTCTCCGAGCAGTACTTC.